This section outlines one TCR beta chain sequence together with its context. Its target is unknown. The CDR3 has 16 amino acids. V was clipped by 5 bases and J by 4 bases; unmatched bases: 5. Germline CDR1 SEHNR, CDR2 FQNEAQ (reference sequence). The record originates from a study of siplizumab effects on memory and regulatory T cells. Study-wide findings and caveats: Some alloreactive sequences were traceable to unstimulated CD4+ memory cells, and siplizumab significantly reduced them. A minor fraction of alloreactive clones, and no more, mapped to unstimulated subsets.

The assay covered around 9.1 x 10^4 TCR templates per sample. Clones were sequenced by immunoSEQ multiplex PCR, and TCRdb holds only the in-frame ones, with some missing. This sample has 90,000 to 120,000 clones, with 92% found just once. Input material: Tregs sorted from blood. The chain employs TRBV7-9 and TRBJ2-3, with 14 nucleotides matching TRBD2. The clonotype originates from a human donor in good health. This CDR3 is CASSRGTSGSSDTQYF. In nucleotides, the CDR3 is TGTGCCAGCAGCAGAGGGACTAGCGGGAGTTCAGATACGCAGTATTTT.